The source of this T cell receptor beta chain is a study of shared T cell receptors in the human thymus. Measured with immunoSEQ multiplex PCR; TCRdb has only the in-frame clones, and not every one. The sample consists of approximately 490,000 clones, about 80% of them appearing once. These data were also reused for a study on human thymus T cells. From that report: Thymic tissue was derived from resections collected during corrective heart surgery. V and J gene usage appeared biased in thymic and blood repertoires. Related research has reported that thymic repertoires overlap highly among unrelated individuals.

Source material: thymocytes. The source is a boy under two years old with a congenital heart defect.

CDR3 DNA sequence: TGTGCCAGCAGCGCCGCCTTCAGGGCTGGCGAGCAGTACTTC. It codes for CASSAAFRAGEQYF. The rearrangement links TRBV5-5 to TRBJ2-7; tentative D call: TRBD1 (5 bases). CDR1 is SGHKS, CDR2 YYEKEE, per germline (reference sequence). The CDR3 is 14 amino acids. V shed 4 bases and J shed 6 bases, with 17 bases lying between them.